These T cell receptor beta chains were read from a single sample in a study of blood T cell repertoires in COVID-19. Profiling relied on immunoSEQ multiplex PCR, and the TCRdb table lists in-frame clones only, not all of them. The sample holds about 310,000 clones; 75% to 90% are singletons and the top ten take 1.9%. What was sequenced was PBMCs or T cells enriched from blood (not recorded which). These receptors were collected from a woman under 40 who had been exposed to COVID-19. Both conserved end residues are part of each CDR3. Each record gives: V gene, clone size, D gene, J gene, CDR3 protein, CDR3 DNA. A D gene is named only where the DNA matches it firmly. Only part of the rows carry a size: once, few, many, or a class if the clone is expanded.

V gene: TRBV7-2
clone size: NA
D gene: TRBD1
J gene: TRBJ2-7
CDR3 protein: CASARDRAYEQYF
CDR3 DNA: TGTGCCAGCGCACGGGACAGAGCCTACGAGCAGTACTTC

V gene: TRBV6-5
clone size: NA
D gene: NA
J gene: TRBJ2-3
CDR3 protein: CASSQGDTQYF
CDR3 DNA: TGTGCCAGCAGTCAGGGGGATACGCAGTATTTT

V gene: TRBV2
clone size: NA
D gene: TRBD2
J gene: TRBJ2-5
CDR3 protein: CASESGTETQYF
CDR3 DNA: TGTGCCAGCGAAAGCGGGACCGAGACCCAGTACTTC

V gene: TRBV28
clone size: NA
D gene: NA
J gene: TRBJ1-5
CDR3 protein: CASSFYPGTGLNQPQHF
CDR3 DNA: TGTGCCAGCAGTTTCTACCCCGGTACAGGCCTCAATCAGCCCCAGCATTTT

V gene: TRBV5-1
clone size: NA
D gene: NA
J gene: TRBJ1-2
CDR3 protein: CASSLAGSYTF
CDR3 DNA: TGCGCCAGCAGCTTAGCGGGGAGCTACACCTTC

V gene: TRBV19
clone size: few
D gene: NA
J gene: TRBJ1-5
CDR3 protein: CASTGSLLFSNQPQHF
CDR3 DNA: TGTGCCAGTACGGGATCGCTACTTTTTAGCAATCAGCCCCAGCATTTT

V gene: TRBV12-3/TRBV12-4
clone size: NA
D gene: NA
J gene: TRBJ1-1
CDR3 protein: CATSTGRLTEAFF
CDR3 DNA: TGTGCCACCAGTACTGGGAGGTTGACTGAAGCTTTCTTT

V gene: TRBV5-1
clone size: NA
D gene: NA
J gene: TRBJ2-7
CDR3 protein: CASSLTWDTAYEQYF
CDR3 DNA: TGCGCCAGCAGCTTGACCTGGGACACAGCCTACGAGCAGTACTTC

V gene: TRBV28
clone size: NA
D gene: NA
J gene: TRBJ2-3
CDR3 protein: CASRKPTTMTDTQYF
CDR3 DNA: TGTGCCAGCAGAAAACCCACGACTATGACAGATACGCAGTATTTT

V gene: TRBV24-1
clone size: NA
D gene: NA
J gene: TRBJ1-2
CDR3 protein: CATSDFSNNYGYTF
CDR3 DNA: TGTGCCACCAGTGATTTTTCCAATAACTATGGCTACACCTTC

V gene: TRBV19
clone size: NA
D gene: TRBD1
J gene: TRBJ1-6
CDR3 protein: CASSALPGTGDSPLHF
CDR3 DNA: TGTGCCAGTAGTGCCCTACCCGGGACAGGGGATTCACCCCTCCACTTT

V gene: TRBV3-1/TRBV3-2
clone size: NA
D gene: NA
J gene: TRBJ1-3
CDR3 protein: CASSQDGSSGNTIYF
CDR3 DNA: TGTGCCAGCAGCCAAGATGGCAGCTCTGGAAACACCATATATTTT

V gene: TRBV5-6
clone size: few
D gene: TRBD2
J gene: TRBJ2-7
CDR3 protein: CASSSPSGRAYEQYF
CDR3 DNA: TGTGCCAGCAGCTCCCCCAGCGGGAGGGCCTACGAGCAGTACTTC

V gene: TRBV6-2/TRBV6-3
clone size: NA
D gene: NA
J gene: TRBJ2-7
CDR3 protein: CASSYSKHRVWEQYF
CDR3 DNA: TGTGCCAGCAGTTACTCGAAGCACAGGGTGTGGGAGCAGTACTTC

V gene: TRBV7-9
clone size: NA
D gene: NA
J gene: TRBJ1-2
CDR3 protein: CASSRDYGYTF
CDR3 DNA: TGTGCCAGCAGTAGAGATTATGGCTACACCTTC

V gene: TRBV6-2/TRBV6-3
clone size: NA
D gene: NA
J gene: TRBJ1-5
CDR3 protein: CASSYGDQRGSNQPQHF
CDR3 DNA: TGTGCCAGCAGTTACGGTGACCAACGAGGGAGCAATCAGCCCCAGCATTTT

V gene: TRBV28
clone size: NA
D gene: TRBD2
J gene: TRBJ2-3
CDR3 protein: CASRAGTISSTDTQYF
CDR3 DNA: TGTGCCAGCAGGGCCGGGACTATCTCCTCTACAGATACGCAGTATTTT

V gene: TRBV28
clone size: once
D gene: NA
J gene: TRBJ2-7
CDR3 protein: CASRTVLTEQYF
CDR3 DNA: TGTGCCAGCAGGACAGTTCTAACCGAGCAGTACTTC

V gene: TRBV5-8
clone size: NA
D gene: NA
J gene: TRBJ1-5
CDR3 protein: CASRKDRASNQPQHF
CDR3 DNA: TGTGCCAGCAGGAAAGACAGAGCTTCGAATCAGCCCCAGCATTTT

V gene: TRBV18
clone size: few
D gene: TRBD1
J gene: TRBJ2-7
CDR3 protein: CASSTGTGRAEQYF
CDR3 DNA: TGTGCCAGCTCTACCGGGACAGGGAGGGCCGAGCAGTACTTC

V gene: TRBV5-6
clone size: NA
D gene: NA
J gene: TRBJ2-7
CDR3 protein: CASSLVRGAYEQYF
CDR3 DNA: TGTGCCAGCAGCTTGGTCAGGGGAGCCTACGAGCAGTACTTC

V gene: TRBV3-1/TRBV3-2
clone size: NA
D gene: NA
J gene: TRBJ1-2
CDR3 protein: CASQPGANYGYTF
CDR3 DNA: TGTGCCAGCCAGCCAGGGGCTAACTATGGCTACACCTTC

V gene: TRBV5-8
clone size: NA
D gene: NA
J gene: TRBJ1-5
CDR3 protein: CASSFLYQPQHF
CDR3 DNA: TGTGCCAGCAGCTTTTTATATCAGCCCCAGCATTTT

V gene: TRBV28
clone size: few
D gene: NA
J gene: TRBJ1-2
CDR3 protein: CASSPPAGGYTF
CDR3 DNA: TGTGCCAGCAGTCCGCCGGCGGGTGGCTACACCTTC

V gene: TRBV19
clone size: NA
D gene: NA
J gene: TRBJ1-5
CDR3 protein: CASSPLLGTDGPNQPQHF
CDR3 DNA: TGTGCCAGTAGTCCCCTCCTGGGGACTGACGGCCCTAATCAGCCCCAGCATTTT

V gene: TRBV6-2/TRBV6-3
clone size: once
D gene: NA
J gene: TRBJ1-4
CDR3 protein: CASSYHWSGKLFF
CDR3 DNA: TGTGCCAGCAGTTATCATTGGTCGGGGAAACTGTTTTTT

V gene: TRBV10-3
clone size: once
D gene: NA
J gene: TRBJ1-2
CDR3 protein: CAIRGDDGGYGYTF
CDR3 DNA: TGTGCCATCAGAGGGGACGACGGGGGATATGGCTACACCTTC

V gene: TRBV5-1
clone size: NA
D gene: TRBD1
J gene: TRBJ2-7
CDR3 protein: CASSLGGTASYEQYF
CDR3 DNA: TGCGCCAGCAGCTTGGGGGGGACAGCATCCTACGAGCAGTACTTC

V gene: TRBV2
clone size: few
D gene: TRBD1
J gene: TRBJ1-5
CDR3 protein: CASQTGGSKPQHF
CDR3 DNA: TGTGCCAGTCAAACAGGGGGCTCGAAGCCCCAGCATTTT